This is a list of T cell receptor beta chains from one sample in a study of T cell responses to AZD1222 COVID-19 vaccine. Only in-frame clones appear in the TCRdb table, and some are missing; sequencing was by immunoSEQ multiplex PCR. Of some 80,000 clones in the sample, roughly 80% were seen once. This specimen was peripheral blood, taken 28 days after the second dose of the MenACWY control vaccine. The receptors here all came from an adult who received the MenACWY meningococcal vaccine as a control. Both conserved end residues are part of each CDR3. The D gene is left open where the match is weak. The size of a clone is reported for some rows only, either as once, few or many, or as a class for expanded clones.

CASSGIVTDEKLFF | TGTGCCAGCAGTGGGATCGTAACCGATGAAAAACTGTTTTTT | TRBJ1-4 | NA | TRBV2 | once
CASSFGWGGSEQFF | TGTGCCAGCAGCTTCGGGTGGGGTGGGAGTGAGCAGTTCTTC | TRBJ2-1 | NA | TRBV7-2 | NA
CASSPGQGKGYTF | TGTGCCAGCAGTCCGGGACAGGGTAAAGGCTACACCTTC | TRBJ1-2 | TRBD1 | TRBV3-1/TRBV3-2 | few
CASSQDNAGLYNEQFF | TGTGCCAGCAGCCAAGATAATGCAGGGCTGTACAATGAGCAGTTCTTC | TRBJ2-1 | NA | TRBV3-1/TRBV3-2 | once
CASGKLESGEQYF | TGCGCCAGCGGAAAACTCGAGTCAGGGGAGCAGTACTTC | TRBJ2-7 | NA | TRBV10-2 | few
CSVESGDHYGYTF | TGCAGCGTTGAATCGGGGGACCACTATGGCTACACCTTC | TRBJ1-2 | NA | TRBV29-1 | NA
CASSLIRSTYGNTIYF | TGTGCCAGCAGCTTAATCCGATCGACATATGGAAACACCATATATTTT | TRBJ1-3 | NA | TRBV7-9 | NA
CASSAPWADLFIFGNQPQHF | TGTGCCAGCAGCGCCCCCTGGGCAGATTTATTTATATTTGGCAATCAGCCCCAGCATTTT | TRBJ1-5 | NA | TRBV7-3 | NA
CASSLAGKAEAFF | TGCGCCAGCAGCTTGGCAGGGAAGGCTGAAGCTTTCTTT | TRBJ1-1 | NA | TRBV5-1 | NA
CASSSPADISTDTQYF | TGTGCCAGCAGTTCCCCAGCGGATATAAGCACAGATACGCAGTATTTT | TRBJ2-3 | NA | TRBV28 | NA
CASGPGRSGNQPQHF | TGTGCCAGCGGACCAGGGAGATCAGGCAATCAGCCCCAGCATTTT | TRBJ1-5 | NA | TRBV27 | NA
CASSLGGTGSSNTGELFF | TGTGCCAGCAGCTTAGGAGGGACAGGGTCCTCGAACACCGGGGAGCTGTTTTTT | TRBJ2-2 | TRBD1 | TRBV7-8 | once
CASSLLAGINEQFF | TGTGCCAGCAGCTTGCTAGCGGGGATCAATGAGCAGTTCTTC | TRBJ2-1 | TRBD2 | TRBV5-8 | NA
CASSKGGLSGRYNEQFF | TGTGCCAGCAGCAAAGGCGGGCTCAGCGGGAGGTACAATGAGCAGTTCTTC | TRBJ2-1 | NA | TRBV21-1 | NA
CASRGSSGRWNEQFF | TGTGCCAGCAGGGGATCTAGCGGGAGATGGAATGAGCAGTTCTTC | TRBJ2-1 | TRBD2 | TRBV28 | few
CASSPQVYNEQFF | TGTGCCAGCAGCCCACAGGTCTACAATGAGCAGTTCTTC | TRBJ2-1 | NA | TRBV6-2/TRBV6-3 | once
CASSEGLGDPKSPEAFF | TGTGCCAGCAGTGAAGGTCTAGGTGATCCCAAATCCCCTGAAGCTTTCTTT | TRBJ1-1 | NA | TRBV6-1 | NA
CSASRRYQETQYF | TGCAGTGCTAGTCGGCGGTACCAAGAGACCCAGTACTTC | TRBJ2-5 | NA | TRBV20-1 | NA
CASSTSGTGYGYTF | TGTGCCAGTAGCACATCCGGGACAGGCTATGGCTACACCTTC | TRBJ1-2 | TRBD1 | TRBV19 | NA
CASSPARVLLEAFF | TGTGCCAGCAGCCCCGCCAGGGTGTTGCTCGAAGCTTTCTTT | TRBJ1-1 | NA | TRBV5-5 | NA
CASSFSGANVLTF | TGTGCCAGCAGTTTCTCTGGGGCCAACGTCCTGACTTTC | TRBJ2-6 | NA | TRBV27 | NA
CASSLEEGQGKGYTF | TGCGCCAGCAGCTTAGAAGAGGGACAGGGGAAGGGCTACACCTTC | TRBJ1-2 | TRBD1 | TRBV5-1 | NA
CATSPQGSDTQYF | TGTGCCACCAGTCCACAGGGATCAGATACGCAGTATTTT | TRBJ2-3 | NA | TRBV24-1 | NA
CASSPYPGPTTDTQYF | TGCGCCAGCAGCCCTTACCCGGGGCCTACCACAGATACGCAGTATTTT | TRBJ2-3 | NA | TRBV5-1 | NA
CASSPPGRGYKGQFF | TGTGCCAGCAGCCCCCCGGGCCGTGGGTACAAGGGGCAGTTCTTC | TRBJ2-1 | NA | TRBV28 | NA
CAWNPSGTGRAKRYEQYF | TGTGCCTGGAATCCCTCCGGGACAGGGAGGGCAAAGCGCTACGAGCAGTACTTC | TRBJ2-7 | TRBD1 | TRBV30 | medium-sized
CASTRGGSSYEQYF | TGTGCCAGCACCCGGGGAGGGAGCTCCTACGAGCAGTACTTC | TRBJ2-7 | TRBD2 | TRBV28 | NA
CATAVAGANVLTF | TGTGCCACCGCAGTGGCTGGGGCCAACGTCCTGACTTTC | TRBJ2-6 | NA | TRBV6-5 | NA
CASSSQGAYSYNEQFF | TGTGCCAGCAGCTCCCAAGGGGCTTACTCCTACAATGAGCAGTTCTTC | TRBJ2-1 | NA | TRBV7-2 | NA
CASSQGTLAVEDTQYF | TGTGCCAGCAGCCAAGGTACACTAGCGGTGGAGGATACGCAGTATTTT | TRBJ2-3 | TRBD2 | TRBV4-2 | NA
CASSIGISGYTF | TGTGCCAGCAGTATCGGAATTTCCGGCTACACCTTC | TRBJ1-2 | NA | TRBV12-3/TRBV12-4 | NA
CASSVTGAQHF | TGTGCCAGCAGCGTGACCGGGGCCCAGCATTTT | TRBJ1-5 | NA | TRBV12-3/TRBV12-4 | many
CASRVGENYGYTF | TGTGCCAGCAGGGTTGGGGAAAACTATGGCTACACCTTC | TRBJ1-2 | NA | TRBV2 | once
CASSQAQGTGELFF | TGTGCCAGCAGCCAGGCACAGGGGACCGGGGAGCTGTTTTTT | TRBJ2-2 | TRBD1 | TRBV3-1/TRBV3-2 | NA
CASSFREDNQPQHF | TGTGCCAGCAGCTTCAGGGAGGACAATCAGCCCCAGCATTTT | TRBJ1-5 | NA | TRBV5-8 | few
CASKSPGSMNTEAFF | TGTGCCAGCAAGAGCCCCGGATCTATGAACACTGAAGCTTTCTTT | TRBJ1-1 | NA | TRBV6-5 | few
CAWRATLNTEAFF | TGTGCCTGGAGAGCGACCCTGAACACTGAAGCTTTCTTT | TRBJ1-1 | NA | TRBV30 | NA
CASSQDLGHRSYTF | TGCGCCAGCAGCCAAGATTTAGGGCACAGAAGCTACACCTTC | TRBJ1-2 | NA | TRBV4-3 | NA
CSASENNEQFF | TGCAGTGCTTCTGAGAACAATGAGCAGTTCTTC | TRBJ2-1 | NA | TRBV20-1 | once
CASTEFLSYEQYF | TGTGCCAGCACAGAATTTCTCTCCTACGAGCAGTACTTC | TRBJ2-7 | NA | TRBV2 | NA
CASSAHFRTNEKLFF | TGCGCCAGCAGCGCCCACTTCCGAACTAATGAAAAACTGTTTTTT | TRBJ1-4 | NA | TRBV4-3 | NA
CASSQDRLPYGYTF | TGCGCCAGCAGCCAAGATAGACTACCCTATGGCTACACCTTC | TRBJ1-2 | NA | TRBV4-1 | NA
CASSVGGTGDTQYF | TGTGCCAGCAGCGTAGGCGGGACGGGTGATACGCAGTATTTT | TRBJ2-3 | NA | TRBV7-2 | once